This TCR beta chain was profiled in a study of immune heterogeneity within non-small cell lung tumors. General observations from the study: T-cell clonality in a given local region correlated moderately yet significantly with the local tumor mutational burden (R roughly 0.31).

The starting template was genomic DNA from bulk tumor, around 610 ng per sample. Doctors removed several biopsies from each primary tumor during surgery, keeping them far apart. Patients had untreated, newly diagnosed non-small cell lung cancer and underwent curative surgery. Newly diagnosed patients with non-small cell lung cancer who were having surgery with curative intent served as donors. By proportion, this clonotype is medium-sized. Its antigen remains unidentified. CDR3 of TCR beta was amplified by multiplex PCR that used 32 V and 13 J primers. TCRdb itself ran the multiplex PCR reads through MiXCR, one entry per CDR3 protein. The sample yields around 11,000 distinct CDR3 sequences, 15% to 25% seen once. The length of the CDR3 is 13 residues. V was trimmed by 5 bases and J by 6 bases, leaving 14 bases between them. The germline CDR1 and CDR2 sequences are LNHDA and SQIVND (reference sequence).

Material: lung tumor tissue. The rearrangement joins TRBV19 to TRBJ2-7, with D tentatively TRBD2 (6 bases). The receptor was derived from a man aged 55 to 70 with non-small cell lung cancer. For the CDR3, the DNA is TGTGCCAGTAGTCGACTCTCCGGGGGCGAGCAGTACTTC. Translated, it gives CASSRLSGGEQYF.